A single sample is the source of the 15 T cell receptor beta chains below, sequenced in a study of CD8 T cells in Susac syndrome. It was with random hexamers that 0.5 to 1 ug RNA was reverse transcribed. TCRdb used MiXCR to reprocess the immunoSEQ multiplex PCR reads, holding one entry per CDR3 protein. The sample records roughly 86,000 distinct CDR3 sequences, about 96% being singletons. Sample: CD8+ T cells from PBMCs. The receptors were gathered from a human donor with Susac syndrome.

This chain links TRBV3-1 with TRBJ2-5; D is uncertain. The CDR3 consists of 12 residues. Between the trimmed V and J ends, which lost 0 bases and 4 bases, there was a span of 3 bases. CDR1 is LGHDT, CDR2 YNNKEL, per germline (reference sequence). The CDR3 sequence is CASSQERETQYF. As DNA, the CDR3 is TGTGCCAGCAGCCAAGAGAGAGAGACCCAGTACTTC.

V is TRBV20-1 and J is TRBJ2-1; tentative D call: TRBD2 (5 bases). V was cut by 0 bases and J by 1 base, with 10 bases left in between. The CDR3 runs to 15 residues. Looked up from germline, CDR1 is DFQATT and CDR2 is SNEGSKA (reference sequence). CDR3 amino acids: CSAREEAESYNEQFF. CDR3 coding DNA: TGCAGTGCTAGAGAGGAAGCGGAATCCTACAATGAGCAGTTCTTC.

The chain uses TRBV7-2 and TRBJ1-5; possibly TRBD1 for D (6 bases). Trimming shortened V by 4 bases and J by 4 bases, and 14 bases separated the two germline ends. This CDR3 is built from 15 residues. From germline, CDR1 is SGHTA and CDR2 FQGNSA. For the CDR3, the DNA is TGTGCCAGCAGCTCTCCAGGGGAACTTAATCAGCCCCAGCATTTT. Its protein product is CASSSPGELNQPQHF.

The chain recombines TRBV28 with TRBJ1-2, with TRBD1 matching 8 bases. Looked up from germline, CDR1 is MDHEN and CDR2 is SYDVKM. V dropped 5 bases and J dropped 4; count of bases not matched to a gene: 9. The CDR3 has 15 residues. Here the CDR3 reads CASSLTGGGLYGYTF. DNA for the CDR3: TGTGCCAGCAGTCTCACAGGGGGTGGGCTCTATGGCTACACCTTC.

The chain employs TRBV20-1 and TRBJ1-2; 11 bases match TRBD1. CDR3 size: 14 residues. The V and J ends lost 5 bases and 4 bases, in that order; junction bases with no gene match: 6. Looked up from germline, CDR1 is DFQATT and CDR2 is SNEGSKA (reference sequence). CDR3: CSAPRTGGGYGYTF. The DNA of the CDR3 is TGCAGTGCTCCTCGGACAGGGGGCGGCTATGGCTACACCTTC.

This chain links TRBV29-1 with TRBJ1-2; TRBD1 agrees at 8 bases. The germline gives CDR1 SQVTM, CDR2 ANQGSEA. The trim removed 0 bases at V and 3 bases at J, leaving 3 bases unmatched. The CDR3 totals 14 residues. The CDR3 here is CSVEDPGGYYGYTF. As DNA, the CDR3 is TGCAGCGTTGAAGATCCAGGGGGCTACTATGGCTACACCTTC.

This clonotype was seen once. The CDR3 DNA is TGTGCCAGCAGCTTAGGAAGGGCGGGGATCACAGATACGCAGTATTTT. The encoded protein is CASSLGRAGITDTQYF. The chain joins TRBV13 to TRBJ2-3; D might be TRBD2 (6 bases). Germline V gene data show CDR1 as PRHDT and CDR2 as FYEKMQ (reference sequence). The ends were cut back, 0 bases at V and 2 bases at J, with 12 bases in the middle. The CDR3 totals 16 residues.

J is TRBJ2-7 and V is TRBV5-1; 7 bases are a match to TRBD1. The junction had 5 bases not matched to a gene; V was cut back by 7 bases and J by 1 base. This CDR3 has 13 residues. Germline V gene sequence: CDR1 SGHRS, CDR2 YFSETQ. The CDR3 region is CASGRQGSYEQYF. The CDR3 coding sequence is TGCGCCAGCGGGAGACAGGGATCCTACGAGCAGTACTTC.

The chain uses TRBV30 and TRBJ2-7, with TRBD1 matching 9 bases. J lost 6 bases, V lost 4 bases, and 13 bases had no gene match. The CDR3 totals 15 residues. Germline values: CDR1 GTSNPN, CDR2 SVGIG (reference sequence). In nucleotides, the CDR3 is TGTGCCTGGAACCCCAGGGGGACAGGGAGGGTCGAGCAGTACTTC. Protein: CAWNPRGTGRVEQYF. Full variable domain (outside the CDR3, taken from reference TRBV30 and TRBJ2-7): SQTIHQWPATLVQPVGSPLSLECTVEGTSNPNLYWYRQAAGRGLQLLFYSVGIGQISSEVPQNLSASRPQDRQFILSSKKLLLSDSGFYLCAWNPRGTGRVEQYFGPGTRLTVT.

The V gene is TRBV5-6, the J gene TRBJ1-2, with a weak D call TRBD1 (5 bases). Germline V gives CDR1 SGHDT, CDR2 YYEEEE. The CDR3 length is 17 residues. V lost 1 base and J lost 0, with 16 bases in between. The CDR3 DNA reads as TGTGCCAGCAGCTTGAGTCTGGTGGCAGGGTCTAACTATGGCTACACCTTC. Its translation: CASSLSLVAGSNYGYTF.

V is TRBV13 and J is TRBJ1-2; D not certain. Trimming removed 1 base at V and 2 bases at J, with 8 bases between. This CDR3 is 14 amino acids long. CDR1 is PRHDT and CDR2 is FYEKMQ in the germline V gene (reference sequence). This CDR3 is CASSLASENYGYTF. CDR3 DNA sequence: TGTGCCAGCAGCTTAGCGTCCGAAAACTATGGCTACACCTTC.

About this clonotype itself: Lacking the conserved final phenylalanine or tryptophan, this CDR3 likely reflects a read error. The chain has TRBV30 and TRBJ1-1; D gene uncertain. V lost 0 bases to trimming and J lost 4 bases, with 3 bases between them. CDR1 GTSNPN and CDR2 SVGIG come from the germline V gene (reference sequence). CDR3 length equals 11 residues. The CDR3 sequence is CAWSVTTEAFL. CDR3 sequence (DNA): TGTGCCTGGAGTGTAACCACTGAAGCTTTCCTT.

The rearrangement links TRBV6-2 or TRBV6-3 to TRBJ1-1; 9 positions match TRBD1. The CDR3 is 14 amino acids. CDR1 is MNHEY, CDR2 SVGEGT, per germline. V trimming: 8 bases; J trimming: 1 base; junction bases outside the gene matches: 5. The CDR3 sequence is CASWDRASNTEAFF. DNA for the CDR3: TGTGCCAGCTGGGACAGGGCCTCGAACACTGAAGCTTTCTTT.

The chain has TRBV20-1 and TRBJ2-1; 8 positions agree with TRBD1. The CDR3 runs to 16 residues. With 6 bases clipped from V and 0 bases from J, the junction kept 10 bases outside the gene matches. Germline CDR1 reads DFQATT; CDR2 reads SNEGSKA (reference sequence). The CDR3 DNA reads TGCAGTGCCAGGGGGCCGGGACTGAGCTCCTACAATGAGCAGTTCTTC. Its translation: CSARGPGLSSYNEQFF.

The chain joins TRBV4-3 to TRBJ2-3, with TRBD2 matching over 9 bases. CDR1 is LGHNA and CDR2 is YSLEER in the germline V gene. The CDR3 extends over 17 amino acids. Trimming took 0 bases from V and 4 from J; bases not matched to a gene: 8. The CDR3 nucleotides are TGCGCCAGCAGCCAAGATGGTGAGGCGGGGGGGCCAGATACGCAGTATTTT. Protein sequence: CASSQDGEAGGPDTQYF.